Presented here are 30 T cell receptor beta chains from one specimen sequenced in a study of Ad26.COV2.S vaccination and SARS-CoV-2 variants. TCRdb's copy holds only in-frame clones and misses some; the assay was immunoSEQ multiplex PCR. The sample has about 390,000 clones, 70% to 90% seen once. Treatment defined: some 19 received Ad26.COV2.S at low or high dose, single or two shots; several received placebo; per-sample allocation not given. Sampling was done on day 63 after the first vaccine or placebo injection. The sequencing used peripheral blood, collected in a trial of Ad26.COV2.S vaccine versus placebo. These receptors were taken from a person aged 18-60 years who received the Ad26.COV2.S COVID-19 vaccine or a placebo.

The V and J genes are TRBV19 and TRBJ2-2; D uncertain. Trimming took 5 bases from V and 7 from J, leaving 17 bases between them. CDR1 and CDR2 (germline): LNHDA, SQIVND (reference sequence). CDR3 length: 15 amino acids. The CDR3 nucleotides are TGTGCCAGTAGTCGACCCGACTGGGAAGACGGGGAGCTGTTTTTT. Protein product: CASSRPDWEDGELFF.

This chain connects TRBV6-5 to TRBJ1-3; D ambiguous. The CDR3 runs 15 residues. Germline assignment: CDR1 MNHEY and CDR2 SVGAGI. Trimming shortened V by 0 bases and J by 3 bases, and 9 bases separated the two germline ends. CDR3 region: CASSYSRADGNTIYF. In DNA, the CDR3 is TGTGCCAGCAGTTACTCGAGGGCAGATGGAAACACCATATATTTT.

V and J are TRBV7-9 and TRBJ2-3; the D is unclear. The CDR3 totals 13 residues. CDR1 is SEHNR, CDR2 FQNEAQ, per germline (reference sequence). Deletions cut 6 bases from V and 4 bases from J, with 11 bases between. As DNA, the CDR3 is TGTGCCAGCAGACCAAATGGCCCAGATACGCAGTATTTT. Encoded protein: CASRPNGPDTQYF.

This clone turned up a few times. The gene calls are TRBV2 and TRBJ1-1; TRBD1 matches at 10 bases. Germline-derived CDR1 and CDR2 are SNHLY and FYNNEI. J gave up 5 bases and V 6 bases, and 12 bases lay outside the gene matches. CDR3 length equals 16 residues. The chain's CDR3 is CASRDLRDRGRTEAFF. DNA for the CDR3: TGTGCCAGCAGAGATCTACGGGACAGGGGTCGGACTGAAGCTTTCTTT.

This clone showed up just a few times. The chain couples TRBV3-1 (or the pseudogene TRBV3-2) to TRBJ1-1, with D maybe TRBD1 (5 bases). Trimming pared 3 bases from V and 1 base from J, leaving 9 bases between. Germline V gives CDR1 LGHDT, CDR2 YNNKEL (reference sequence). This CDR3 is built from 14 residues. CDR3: CASSQTGENTEAFF. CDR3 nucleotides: TGTGCCAGCAGCCAGACGGGGGAGAACACTGAAGCTTTCTTT.

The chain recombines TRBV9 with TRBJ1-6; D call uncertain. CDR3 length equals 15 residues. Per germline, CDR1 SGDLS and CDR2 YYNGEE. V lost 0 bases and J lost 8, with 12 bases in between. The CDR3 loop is CASSVELREDSPLHF. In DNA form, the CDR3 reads TGTGCCAGCAGCGTAGAACTACGGGAAGATTCACCCCTCCACTTT.

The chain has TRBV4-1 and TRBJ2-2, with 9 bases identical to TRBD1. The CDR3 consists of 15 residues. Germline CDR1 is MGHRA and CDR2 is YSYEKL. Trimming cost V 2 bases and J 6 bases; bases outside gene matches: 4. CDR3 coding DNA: TGCGCCAGCAGCCAACCGACAGGGGGGCCCGGGGAGCTGTTTTTT. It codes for CASSQPTGGPGELFF.

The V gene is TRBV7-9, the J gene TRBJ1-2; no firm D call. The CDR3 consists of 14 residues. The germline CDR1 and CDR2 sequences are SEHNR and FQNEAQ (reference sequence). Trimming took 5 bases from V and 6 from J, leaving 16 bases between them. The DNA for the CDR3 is TGTGCCAGCAGCCCTACCTCCCTCAGTAATGGCTACACCTTC. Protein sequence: CASSPTSLSNGYTF.

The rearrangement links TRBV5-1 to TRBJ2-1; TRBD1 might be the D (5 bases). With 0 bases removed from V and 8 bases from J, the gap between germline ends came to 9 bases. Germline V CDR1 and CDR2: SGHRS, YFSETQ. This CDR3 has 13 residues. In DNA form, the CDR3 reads TGCGCCAGCAGCTTGGTCTTACAGGATGAGCAGTTCTTC. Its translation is CASSLVLQDEQFF.

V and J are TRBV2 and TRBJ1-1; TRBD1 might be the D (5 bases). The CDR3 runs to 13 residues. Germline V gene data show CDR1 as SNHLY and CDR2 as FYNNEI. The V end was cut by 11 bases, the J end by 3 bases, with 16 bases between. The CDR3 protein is CARSQGAHTEAFF. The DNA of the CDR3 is TGTGCCCGATCGCAGGGTGCACACACTGAAGCTTTCTTT.

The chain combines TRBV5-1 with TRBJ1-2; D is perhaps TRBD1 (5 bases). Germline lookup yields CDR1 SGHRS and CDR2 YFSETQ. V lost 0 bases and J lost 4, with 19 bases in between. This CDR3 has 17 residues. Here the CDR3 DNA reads TGCGCCAGCAGCTTGGGGGCAGGGACTGATCTTATCTATGGCTACACCTTC. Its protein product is CASSLGAGTDLIYGYTF. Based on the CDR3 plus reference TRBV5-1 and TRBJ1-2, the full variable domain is KAGVTQTPRYLIKTRGQQVTLSCSPISGHRSVSWYQQTPGQGLQFLFEYFSETQRNKGNFPGRFSGRQFSNSRSEMNVSTLELGDSALYLCASSLGAGTDLIYGYTFGSGTRLTVV.

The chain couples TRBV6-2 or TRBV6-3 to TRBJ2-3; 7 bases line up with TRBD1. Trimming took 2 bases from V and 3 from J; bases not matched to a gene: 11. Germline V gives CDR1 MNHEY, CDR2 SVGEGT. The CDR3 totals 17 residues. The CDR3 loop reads CASSYPTSRGRTDTQYF. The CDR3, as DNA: TGTGCCAGCAGTTACCCCACCTCGAGGGGGCGGACAGATACGCAGTATTTT.

The DNA for the CDR3 is TGTGCCAGCAGTCAGCCACCGTCCGGCACCGGGGAGCTGTTTTTT. Its protein product is CASSQPPSGTGELFF. The chain employs TRBV6-2 or TRBV6-3 and TRBJ2-2; unclear D gene. CDR1 and CDR2 (germline): MNHEY, SVGEGT. Trimming left V 5 bases short and J 4 bases short, with 14 bases between. This CDR3 comprises 15 residues.

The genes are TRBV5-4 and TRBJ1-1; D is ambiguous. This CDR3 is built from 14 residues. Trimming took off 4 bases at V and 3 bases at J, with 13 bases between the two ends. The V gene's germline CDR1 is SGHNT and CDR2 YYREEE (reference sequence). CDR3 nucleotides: TGTGCCAGCAGCGTCTCGGGTTTGCACACTGAAGCTTTCTTT. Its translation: CASSVSGLHTEAFF.

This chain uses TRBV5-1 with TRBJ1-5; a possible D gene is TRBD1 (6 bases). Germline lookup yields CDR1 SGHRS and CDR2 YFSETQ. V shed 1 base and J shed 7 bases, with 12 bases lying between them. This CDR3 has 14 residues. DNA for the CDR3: TGCGCCAGCAGCTTGACGACAGGTGGGCAGCCCCAGCATTTT. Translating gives CASSLTTGGQPQHF.

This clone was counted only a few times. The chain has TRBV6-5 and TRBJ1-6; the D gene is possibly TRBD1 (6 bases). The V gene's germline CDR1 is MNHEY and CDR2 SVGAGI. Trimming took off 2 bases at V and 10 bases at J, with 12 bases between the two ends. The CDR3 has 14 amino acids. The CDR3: CASSYAQGGSPLHF. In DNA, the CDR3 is TGTGCCAGCAGTTACGCACAGGGCGGATCACCCCTCCACTTT.

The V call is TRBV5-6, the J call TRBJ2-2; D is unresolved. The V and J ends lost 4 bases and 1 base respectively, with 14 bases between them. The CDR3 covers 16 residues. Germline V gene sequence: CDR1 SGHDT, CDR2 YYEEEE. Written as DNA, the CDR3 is TGTGCCAGCAGCCAGGTCCGGACCTTGAACACCGGGGAGCTGTTTTTT. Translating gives CASSQVRTLNTGELFF.

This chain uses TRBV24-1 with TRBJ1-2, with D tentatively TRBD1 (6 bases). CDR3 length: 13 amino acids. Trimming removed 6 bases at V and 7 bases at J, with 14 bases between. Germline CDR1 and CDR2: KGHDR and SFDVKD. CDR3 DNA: TGTGCCACCAGTCCCACAGGGAAGGGTGGCTACACCTTC. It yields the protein CATSPTGKGGYTF.

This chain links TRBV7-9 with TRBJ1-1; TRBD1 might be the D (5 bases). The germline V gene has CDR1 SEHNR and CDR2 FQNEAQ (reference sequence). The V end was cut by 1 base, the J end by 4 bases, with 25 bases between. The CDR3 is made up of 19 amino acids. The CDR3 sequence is CASSLDRWGRAPVGTEAFF. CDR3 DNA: TGTGCCAGCAGCTTAGACCGCTGGGGGAGGGCCCCGGTGGGCACTGAAGCTTTCTTT.

CDR3 sequence: CASSLGTGGETDTQYF. DNA of the CDR3: TGTGCCAGCAGCTTAGGTACAGGGGGCGAGACAGATACGCAGTATTTT. This chain connects TRBV11-3 to TRBJ2-3; 9 bases are shared with TRBD1. From germline, CDR1 is SGHNT and CDR2 YENEEA. V lost 1 base to trimming and J lost 3 bases; unmatched junction nucleotides: 5. The CDR3 runs to 16 residues.

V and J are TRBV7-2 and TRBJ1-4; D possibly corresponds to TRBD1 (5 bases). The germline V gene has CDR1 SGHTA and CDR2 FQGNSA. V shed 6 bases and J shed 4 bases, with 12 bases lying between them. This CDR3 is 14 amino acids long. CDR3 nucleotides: TGTGCCAGCAGTTCTGACAGCTATAATGAAAAACTGTTTTTT. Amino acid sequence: CASSSDSYNEKLFF.

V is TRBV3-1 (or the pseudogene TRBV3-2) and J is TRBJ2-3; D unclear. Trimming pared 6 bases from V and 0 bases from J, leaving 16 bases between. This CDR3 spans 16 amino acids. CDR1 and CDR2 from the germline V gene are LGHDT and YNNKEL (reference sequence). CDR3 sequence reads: CASSPLYSSSTDTQYF. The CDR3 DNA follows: TGTGCCAGCAGTCCGCTTTACAGCTCTAGCACAGATACGCAGTATTTT.

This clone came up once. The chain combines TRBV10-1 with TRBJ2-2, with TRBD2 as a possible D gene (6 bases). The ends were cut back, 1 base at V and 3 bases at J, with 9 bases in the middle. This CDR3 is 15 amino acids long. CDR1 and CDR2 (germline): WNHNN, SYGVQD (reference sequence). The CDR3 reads CASSEWDLDTGELFF. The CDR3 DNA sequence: TGCGCCAGCAGTGAGTGGGACTTGGACACCGGGGAGCTGTTTTTT.

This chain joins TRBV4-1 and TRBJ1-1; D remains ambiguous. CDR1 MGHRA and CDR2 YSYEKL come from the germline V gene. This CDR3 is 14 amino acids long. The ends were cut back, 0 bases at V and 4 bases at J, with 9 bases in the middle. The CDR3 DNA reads TGCGCCAGCAGCCAAGAGGGAGCCGGCACTGAAGCTTTCTTT. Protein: CASSQEGAGTEAFF.

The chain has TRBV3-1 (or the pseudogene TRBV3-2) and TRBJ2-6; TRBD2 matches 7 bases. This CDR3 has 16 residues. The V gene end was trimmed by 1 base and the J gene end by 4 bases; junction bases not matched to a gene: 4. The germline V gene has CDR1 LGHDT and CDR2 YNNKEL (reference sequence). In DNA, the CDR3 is TGTGCCAGCAGCCAAGGGGGAGGGGTCGGGGCCAACGTCCTGACTTTC. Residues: CASSQGGGVGANVLTF.

The CDR3 spells CATSGVGQGTGTEAFF. CDR3 coding DNA: TGTGCCACCAGTGGTGTAGGACAGGGGACCGGCACTGAAGCTTTCTTT. The chain combines TRBV24-1 with TRBJ1-1; 9 nucleotides match TRBD1. Trimming took 5 bases from V and 4 from J; bases not matched to a gene: 10. This CDR3 comprises 16 residues. Germline V gives CDR1 KGHDR, CDR2 SFDVKD.

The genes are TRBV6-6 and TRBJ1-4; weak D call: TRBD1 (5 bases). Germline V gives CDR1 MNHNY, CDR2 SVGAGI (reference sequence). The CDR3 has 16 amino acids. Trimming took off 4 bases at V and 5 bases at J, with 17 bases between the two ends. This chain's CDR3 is CASSLRRDGENEKLFF. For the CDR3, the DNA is TGTGCCAGCAGTTTACGAAGGGACGGAGAAAATGAAAAACTGTTTTTT.

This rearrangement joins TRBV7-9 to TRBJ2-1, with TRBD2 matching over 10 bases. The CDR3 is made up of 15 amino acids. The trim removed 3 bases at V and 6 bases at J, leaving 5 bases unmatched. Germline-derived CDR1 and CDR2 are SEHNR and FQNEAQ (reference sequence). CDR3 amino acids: CASSFLAGGLNEQFF. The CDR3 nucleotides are TGTGCCAGCAGCTTCTTAGCGGGGGGTCTCAATGAGCAGTTCTTC.

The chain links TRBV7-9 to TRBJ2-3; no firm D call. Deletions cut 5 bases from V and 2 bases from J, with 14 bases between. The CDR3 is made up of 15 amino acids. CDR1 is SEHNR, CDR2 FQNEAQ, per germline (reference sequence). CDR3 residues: CASSLLQGITDTQYF. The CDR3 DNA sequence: TGTGCCAGCAGCCTACTTCAAGGGATCACAGATACGCAGTATTTT.

The DNA for the CDR3 is TGTGCCAGTAGTATCCGGACAGGGGAATCAGGTGGTGTCCACTTT. It encodes CASSIRTGESGGVHF. The chain has TRBV19 and TRBJ1-6, with 9 positions matching TRBD1. J gave up 17 bases and V 3 bases, and 14 bases lay outside the gene matches. The CDR3 contains 15 residues. CDR1 and CDR2 (germline): LNHDA, SQIVND (reference sequence).